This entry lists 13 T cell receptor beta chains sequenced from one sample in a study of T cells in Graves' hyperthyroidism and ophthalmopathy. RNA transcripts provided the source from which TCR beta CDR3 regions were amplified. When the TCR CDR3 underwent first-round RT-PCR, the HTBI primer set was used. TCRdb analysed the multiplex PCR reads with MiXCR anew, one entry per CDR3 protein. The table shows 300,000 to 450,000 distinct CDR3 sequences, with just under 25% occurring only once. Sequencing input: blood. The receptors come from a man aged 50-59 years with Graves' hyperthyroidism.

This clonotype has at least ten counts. The CDR3 region has the DNA TGTGCCAGCGCAGGACAGCTTGTCGAGACCCAGTACTTC. Translating gives CASAGQLVETQYF. The rearrangement joins TRBV28 to TRBJ2-5; a possible D gene is TRBD1 (6 bases). Germline V lookup: CDR1 MDHEN, CDR2 SYDVKM. CDR3 size: 13 residues. The germline V and J ends were trimmed by 8 bases and 5 bases, with 15 bases remaining between them.

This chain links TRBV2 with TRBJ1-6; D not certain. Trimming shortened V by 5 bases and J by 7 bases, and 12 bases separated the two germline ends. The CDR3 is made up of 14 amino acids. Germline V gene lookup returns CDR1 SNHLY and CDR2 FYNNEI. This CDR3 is CASSLHPGNSPLHF. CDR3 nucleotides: TGTGCCAGCAGTCTCCACCCTGGGAATTCACCCCTCCACTTT.

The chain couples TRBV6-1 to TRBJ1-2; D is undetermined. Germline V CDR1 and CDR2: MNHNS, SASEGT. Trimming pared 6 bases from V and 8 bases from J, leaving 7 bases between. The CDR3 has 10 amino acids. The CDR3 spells CASSYTGYTF. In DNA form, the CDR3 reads TGTGCCAGCAGCTATACGGGCTACACCTTC.

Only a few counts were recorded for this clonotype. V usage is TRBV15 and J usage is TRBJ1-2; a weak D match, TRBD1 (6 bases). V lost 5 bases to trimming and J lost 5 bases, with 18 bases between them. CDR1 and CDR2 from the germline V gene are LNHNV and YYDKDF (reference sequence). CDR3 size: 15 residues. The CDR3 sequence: CATSGPQGEVYGYTF. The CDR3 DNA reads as TGTGCCACCAGCGGACCACAGGGAGAGGTTTATGGCTACACCTTC.

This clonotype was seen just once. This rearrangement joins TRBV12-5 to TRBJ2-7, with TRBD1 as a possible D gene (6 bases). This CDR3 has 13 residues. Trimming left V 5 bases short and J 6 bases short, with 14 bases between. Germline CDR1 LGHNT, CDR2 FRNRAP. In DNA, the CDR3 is TGTGCTAGTGGTCGTTCGGGACACCCCGAGCAGTACTTC. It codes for CASGRSGHPEQYF.

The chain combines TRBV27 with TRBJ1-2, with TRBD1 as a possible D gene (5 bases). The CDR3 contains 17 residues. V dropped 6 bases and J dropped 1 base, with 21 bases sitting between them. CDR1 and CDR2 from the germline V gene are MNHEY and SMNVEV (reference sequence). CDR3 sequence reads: CASRLLGGGSYNYGYTF. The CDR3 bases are TGTGCCAGCAGGCTCTTGGGGGGGGGGTCGTATAACTATGGCTACACCTTC.

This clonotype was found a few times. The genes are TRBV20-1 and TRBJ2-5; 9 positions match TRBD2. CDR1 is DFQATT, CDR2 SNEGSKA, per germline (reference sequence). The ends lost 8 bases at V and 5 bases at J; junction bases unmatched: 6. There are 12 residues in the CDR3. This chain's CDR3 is CSLAGLSETQYF. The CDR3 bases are TGCAGTCTAGCGGGACTAAGTGAGACCCAGTACTTC.

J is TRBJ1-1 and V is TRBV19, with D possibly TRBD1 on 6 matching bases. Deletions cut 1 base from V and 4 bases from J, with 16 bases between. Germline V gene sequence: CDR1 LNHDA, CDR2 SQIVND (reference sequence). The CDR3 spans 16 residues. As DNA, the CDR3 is TGTGCCAGTAGTATAGTCCGGGGGGCTCAAGGCACTGAAGCTTTCTTT. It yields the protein CASSIVRGAQGTEAFF.

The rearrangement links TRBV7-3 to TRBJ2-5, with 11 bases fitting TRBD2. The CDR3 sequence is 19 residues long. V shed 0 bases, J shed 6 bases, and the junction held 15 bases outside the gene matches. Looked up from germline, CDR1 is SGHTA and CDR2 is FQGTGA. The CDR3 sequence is CASSLTFTSGSRVQKTQYF. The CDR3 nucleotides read TGTGCCAGCAGCTTAACGTTTACTAGCGGGAGCCGGGTACAGAAGACCCAGTACTTC.

This CDR3 reads CASSQEQRPYNEQFF. The CDR3 DNA sequence: TGTGCCAGCAGCCAAGAACAGCGGCCGTACAATGAGCAGTTCTTC. This rearrangement joins TRBV7-2 to TRBJ2-1; D may be TRBD2 (5 bases). Trimming removed 5 bases from V and 4 bases from J, with 15 bases in between. CDR3 length equals 15 residues. Germline lookup yields CDR1 SGHTA and CDR2 FQGNSA.

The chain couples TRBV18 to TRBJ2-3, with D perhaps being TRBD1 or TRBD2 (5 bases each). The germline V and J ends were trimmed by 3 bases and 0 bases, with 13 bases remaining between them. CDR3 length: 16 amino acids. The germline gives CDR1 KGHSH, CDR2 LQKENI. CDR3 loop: CASSPQTAVSTDTQYF. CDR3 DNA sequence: TGTGCCAGCTCACCTCAGACAGCGGTTAGCACAGATACGCAGTATTTT.

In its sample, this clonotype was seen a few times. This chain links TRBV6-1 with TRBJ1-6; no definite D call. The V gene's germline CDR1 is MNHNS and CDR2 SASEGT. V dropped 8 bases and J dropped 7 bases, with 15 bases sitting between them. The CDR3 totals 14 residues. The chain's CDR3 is CASEARLGNSPLHF. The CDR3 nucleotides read TGTGCCAGCGAAGCTCGGTTGGGAAATTCACCCCTCCACTTT.

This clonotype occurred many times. The CDR3 sequence: CASSKRSTDTQYF. CDR3 nucleotide sequence: TGTGCCAGCTCAAAGCGAAGCACAGATACGCAGTATTTT. The chain links TRBV18 to TRBJ2-3, with D unresolved. There are 13 residues in the CDR3. Per germline, CDR1 KGHSH and CDR2 LQKENI. V lost 5 bases to trimming and J lost 0 bases, with 6 bases between them. The full variable domain, in which reference TRBV18 and TRBJ2-3 provide the parts outside the CDR3, is NAGVMQNPRHLVRRRGQEARLRCSPMKGHSHVYWYRQLPEEGLKFMVYLQKENIIDESGMPKERFSAEFPKEGPSILRIQQVVRGDSAAYFCASSKRSTDTQYFGPGTRLTVL.